This entry features one T cell receptor (beta chain) sequence. This sample is drawn from a study of T cell responses to AZD1222 COVID-19 vaccine. Produced via immunoSEQ multiplex PCR; TCRdb's table is partial and in-frame only. Of 100,000 to 150,000 clones in the sample, 92% were seen once. The CDR3 is made up of 16 amino acids. With V trimmed by 5 bases and J by 4 bases, 12 bases remained unmatched. Germline CDR1 reads SGHNT; CDR2 reads YYREEE (reference sequence). The chain couples TRBV5-4 to TRBJ2-5; 9 nucleotides agree with TRBD1. Sequencing was performed on peripheral blood, taken on day 0 of AZD1222 vaccination. The sequence was collected from an adult in good health. CDR3 protein: CASSSPTGTGTETQYF. In nucleotides, the CDR3 is TGTGCCAGCAGTTCGCCGACCGGGACAGGGACAGAGACCCAGTACTTC.